The source of this T cell receptor (beta chain) is a study of cytomegalovirus exposure and HLA in healthy donors. The germline V gene has CDR1 WNHNN and CDR2 SYGVQD (reference sequence). The CDR3 contains 14 residues. The V gene end was trimmed by 3 bases and the J gene end by 9 bases; junction bases not matched to a gene: 10. Nominally healthy donors were sampled, though unrecorded immune exposures were likely. This PCR relied on a set of 60 Vbeta primers and 13 Jbeta primers. The table came from immunoSEQ multiplex PCR; TCRdb's copy has only in-frame clones and leaves some out. Of roughly 150,000 clones in the sample, roughly three quarters are singletons; the top ten hold 3.1%.

This TCR was sampled from a male donor in good health and CMV-seronegative. Sequenced input: PBMCs. The V call is TRBV10-1, the J call TRBJ2-7; TRBD1 agrees at 8 bases. CDR3 protein: CASSEQDRGCGQYF. CDR3 DNA: TGCGCCAGCAGTGAACAAGACAGGGGATGTGGGCAGTACTTC.